The clone carrying this TCR beta chain was seen a few times. Antigen: not known. The data derive from a study of beta chain features in type 1 diabetes. Study at large: All samples combined gave about 100 million sorted cells for examination.

Each donor gave one heparinised blood draw averaging around 120 mL. The investigators reverse transcribed all of the isolated RNA, so they sequenced expressed TCRB transcripts. Generated by immunoSEQ multiplex PCR, the TCRdb table keeps only in-frame clones and is missing some. The table includes 500,000 to 700,000 clones, roughly a sixth detected once. Study observations and caveats: In the patient group, naive, central memory and Treg TCRB repertoires seemed more alike than in the healthy donor group.

Germline V CDR1 and CDR2: KGHSH, LQKENI. V was trimmed by 2 bases and J by 7 bases, leaving 12 bases between them. The CDR3 loop spans 14 amino acids. The origin of this receptor is a young man in good health. The chain combines TRBV18 with TRBJ2-1; TRBD2 might be the D (6 bases). What was sequenced was naive CD4+ T cells from blood. The CDR3 here is CASSPTAGRNEQFF. The CDR3 DNA reads TGTGCCAGCTCACCAACGGCGGGAAGAAATGAGCAGTTCTTC.